This T cell receptor (beta chain) was captured by sequencing in a study of T cell repertoires in ileal Crohn's disease. Time point given: neoterminal ileum biopsy at postoperative endoscopy, about 6 months after surgery. As concerns this clone: Its antigen is undetermined.

Germline V lookup: CDR1 SGHRS, CDR2 YFSETQ. This CDR3 region has 14 residues. Trimming took off 0 bases at V and 6 bases at J, with 9 bases between the two ends. Only in-frame clones appear in the TCRdb table, and some are missing; sequencing was by immunoSEQ multiplex PCR. The sample carries fewer than 12,000 clones, around 75% recorded once. Broader study findings: The median delay to postoperative endoscopy was approximately seven months.

The sequence was obtained from an adult with Crohn's disease. The chain joins TRBV5-1 to TRBJ2-2; TRBD2 is a possible D gene (6 bases). Sequences were obtained from ileal tissue. The CDR3 region is CASSLDSSAGELFF. The CDR3 DNA is TGCGCCAGCAGCTTGGATTCTAGCGCCGGGGAGCTGTTTTTT.